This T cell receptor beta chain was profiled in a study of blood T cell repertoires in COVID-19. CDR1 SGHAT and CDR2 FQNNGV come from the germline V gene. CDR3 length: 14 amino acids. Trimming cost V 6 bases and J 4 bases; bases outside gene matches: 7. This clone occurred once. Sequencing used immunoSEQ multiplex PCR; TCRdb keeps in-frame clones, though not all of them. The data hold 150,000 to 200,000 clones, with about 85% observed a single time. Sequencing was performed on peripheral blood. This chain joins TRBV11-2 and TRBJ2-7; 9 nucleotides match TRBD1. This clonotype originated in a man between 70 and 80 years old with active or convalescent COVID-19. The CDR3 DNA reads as TGTGCCAGCAGATCGATCGGGACAGGGTACGAGCAGTACTTC. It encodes CASRSIGTGYEQYF.